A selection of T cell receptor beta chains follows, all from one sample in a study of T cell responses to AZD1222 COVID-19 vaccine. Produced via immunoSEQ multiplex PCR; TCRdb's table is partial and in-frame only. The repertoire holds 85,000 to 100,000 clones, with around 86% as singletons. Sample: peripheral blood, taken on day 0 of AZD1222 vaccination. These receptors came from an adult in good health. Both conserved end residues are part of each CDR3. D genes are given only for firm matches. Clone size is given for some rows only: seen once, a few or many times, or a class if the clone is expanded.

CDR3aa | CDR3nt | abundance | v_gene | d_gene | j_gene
CASSLVQGRGEKLFF | TGTGCCAGCAGCTTAGTTCAGGGGCGCGGGGAAAAACTGTTTTTT | NA | TRBV7-9 | NA | TRBJ1-4
CASTGLARDNEQFF | TGTGCCAGTACCGGACTAGCGCGGGACAATGAGCAGTTCTTC | NA | TRBV19 | TRBD2 | TRBJ2-1
CASSPIQAALTEAFF | TGTGCCAGCAGCCCCATCCAGGCAGCCCTCACTGAAGCTTTCTTT | NA | TRBV11-2 | NA | TRBJ1-1
CAWSPEGQGFSYNEQFF | TGTGCCTGGAGTCCCGAAGGACAGGGCTTCTCCTACAATGAGCAGTTCTTC | few | TRBV30 | TRBD1 | TRBJ2-1
CASSFERLPDTEAFF | TGTGCCAGCAGCTTTGAACGGCTGCCGGACACTGAAGCTTTCTTT | NA | TRBV5-5 | NA | TRBJ1-1
CAWSVPTGLRSAFF | TGTGCCTGGAGTGTACCGACAGGGTTACGATCAGCTTTCTTT | NA | TRBV30 | TRBD1 | TRBJ1-1
CASSSTSGQETQYF | TGTGCCAGCAGTTCGACTAGCGGCCAAGAGACCCAGTACTTC | NA | TRBV6-4 | TRBD2 | TRBJ2-5
CASSSTGAVTEAFF | TGTGCCAGCAGCTCGACGGGGGCAGTTACTGAAGCTTTCTTT | NA | TRBV3-1/TRBV3-2 | NA | TRBJ1-1
CASSWRISVMDEQFF | TGTGCCAGCAGCTGGCGGATTTCGGTAATGGATGAGCAGTTCTTC | once | TRBV13 | NA | TRBJ2-1
CASKRQADYGYTF | TGTGCCAGCAAGCGACAGGCAGACTATGGCTACACCTTC | NA | TRBV9 | NA | TRBJ1-2
CASSIDRVALYTF | TGTGCCAGTAGTATAGATCGCGTGGCCCTCTACACCTTC | NA | TRBV19 | NA | TRBJ1-2
CASSVGMADTQYF | TGTGCCAGCAGCGTAGGAATGGCAGATACGCAGTATTTT | NA | TRBV9 | NA | TRBJ2-3
CASSSGLALNEQFF | TGTGCCAGCAGCTCGGGACTAGCGTTGAATGAGCAGTTCTTC | NA | TRBV5-6 | TRBD2 | TRBJ2-1
CASTSGSYEQYF | TGTGCCAGCACCTCTGGCTCCTACGAGCAGTACTTC | NA | TRBV3-1/TRBV3-2 | NA | TRBJ2-7
CASSGRDEQFF | TGTGCCAGCAGCGGAAGGGATGAGCAGTTCTTC | NA | TRBV9 | NA | TRBJ2-1
CASSLLAENNEQFF | TGTGCCAGCAGCTTACTAGCGGAAAACAATGAGCAGTTCTTC | NA | TRBV7-3 | TRBD2 | TRBJ2-1
CASRQYSNQPQHF | TGTGCCAGCAGACAGTATAGCAATCAGCCCCAGCATTTT | NA | TRBV6-5 | NA | TRBJ1-5
CASISWQGVSPLHF | TGTGCCAGCATTTCGTGGCAGGGGGTTTCACCCCTCCACTTT | NA | TRBV6-5 | TRBD1 | TRBJ1-6
CASSVGLAGNTIYF | TGTGCCAGCAGCGTCGGTCTGGCTGGAAACACCATATATTTT | once | TRBV9 | NA | TRBJ1-3
CATSRDLGAPTGELFF | TGTGCCACCAGCAGAGATCTTGGCGCGCCCACCGGGGAGCTGTTTTTT | NA | TRBV15 | NA | TRBJ2-2